A single TCR beta chain is shown here with its context. The antigen this receptor binds is unknown. Nothing much larger sits one base from this clone, and base qualities are not available. These data are taken from a study of shared clonotypes between healthy human individuals (TCRdb year 2020). Broadly, across the study: The cohort comprised a couple of women and a few men aged 18 to 49 years. For each donor, CD4 naive and CD4 memory were each given three plates, CD8 naive was given two plates, and CD8 memory was given one plate. Blood TCR repertoires of roughly 5 healthy adults were deeply sequenced to estimate repertoire size and the extent of clonotype sharing between individuals. Different laboratories and diverse techniques were used to prepare libraries and sequence TCR repertoires, to increase sequencing depth and limit assay-specific biases. Leukapheresis yielded between about 0.8 and 8.9 billion PBMCs per donor. What the study reported, not specific to this receptor: Naive subsets generally had larger estimated clonotype richness than memory subsets. Rarefaction of sorted-subset datasets indicated incomplete sequencing despite the large sequencing depth. Sampling was restricted to blood, and TCR repertoires in tissues likely differ from the TCR repertoires found in blood. Pairwise subsampling led to the expectation that sequencing depth would affect the degree of clonotype sharing among donors. Because the study included a small number of donors, the genetic and exposure-history diversity represented was limited. Sharing across several donors was observed for about 4.8% of naive CD4, 3% to 3.5% of naive CD8, 2% to 2.5% of memory CD4, and around 0.44% of memory CD8 clonotypes. Compared with non-shared clonotypes, clonotypes shared by all four sorted-subset donors had higher generation probabilities.

Healthy HIV-negative adults with no recently reported acute infections or vaccinations were included as donors. Every donor was a Caucasian adult residing in Nashville, Tennessee, USA. Magnetic negative selection was used to enrich CD4+ T cells, after which naive cells were positively selected on CD45RA and the negative fraction became the memory subset. After blood collection by leukapheresis, PBMCs were isolated using Ficoll-Histopaque density gradient centrifugation and then cryopreserved in the vapor phase of liquid nitrogen. Analytical flow cytometry was used to check the purity and quantity of every magnetically sorted T cell population. From each sorted fraction, genomic DNA was isolated and quantified by UV absorbance on a Nanodrop 2000c. Using the deep immunoSEQ assay, multiplex PCR amplified TCR CDR3 regions from genomic DNA. Extracted genomic DNA from each cell subset was distributed evenly across all wells of several immunoSEQ 96-well plates, and each plate was treated as a replicate. For sorted subsets, 200 to 250 ng genomic DNA, equal to 30,000 to 35,000 T cell genomes, was loaded into each replicate PCR. Purified libraries were measured with a Qubit 3.0 fluorometer, size-checked on a Bioanalyzer 2100, and measured again with the KAPA Library Quantification kit. Every immunoSEQ 96-well plate was sequenced on a separate single-read 150-cycle Illumina NextSeq 550 flow cell. From the authors' description of their analysis: Because only junctional sequences without quality scores were contained in the immunoSEQ output, filtering matching that applied to full-length reads could not be performed. Sequences were annotated with PyIR, a Python wrapper for IgBLAST v1.9, using IMGT germline references to assign V/J genes and CDR3. Reads were filtered out if the reads had weak V/J assignments (E-value above 1e-6), no CDR3, stop codons, out-of-frame junctions, or ambiguous translated residues. V3J clonotypes were defined as sequences sharing an identical inferred V gene, J gene, and CDR3 amino acid sequence. To compute the percentage overlap between repertoires, the number of shared unique clonotypes was divided by the size of the smaller repertoire. Richness of each repertoire was evaluated using RTK rarefaction, the Chao1 estimator, and Recon v2.1 estimates of unobserved clonotypes. For all TCRbeta clonotypes obtained by the gDNA method from a few donors, generation probabilities were computed with OLGA. TCRdb limited this immuneACCESS table to in-frame rearrangements with V and J called. A share of clones is missing; checked studies link under half to unresolved V genes, and the rest is unexplained. The V and J calls and the clone size are those of that table, but D and trimming were determined from the DNA. This sample is represented by about 2 million clones; roughly 95% of them were singletons. Under 0.15% of the sample comes from the top ten.

From its cysteine to its phenylalanine, the CDR3 spans 14 amino acids. Just the 42-base CDR3 DNA is kept, in frame starting at base 1. The V and J ends are trimmed by 0 bases and 4 bases, leaving 10 bases between them. Reading the germline V gene (reference sequence) gives CDR1 SGHNT and CDR2 YYREEE. The sequence joins TRBV5-4 to TRBJ2-5; a confident D gene designation cannot be given. The sample consisted of naive CD4+ T cells sorted from blood. This specimen's cell subset or site label, per the study, means: CD45RA+ positively selected. The sequence was collected from a man younger than 35 in good health. For the CDR3, the sequence is CASSLGRALETQYF. The nucleotides read TGTGCCAGCAGCTTGGGTCGGGCACTAGAGACCCAGTACTTC.